This T cell receptor (beta chain) was documented in a study of blood T cell repertoires in COVID-19. The CDR3 is 16 residues long. The junction had 9 bases not matched to a gene; V was cut back by 2 bases and J by 10 bases. Germline V gene data show CDR1 as LGHNA and CDR2 as YSLEER. The table came from immunoSEQ multiplex PCR; TCRdb's copy has only in-frame clones and leaves some out. The sample shows some 48,000 clones, over 85% of them seen only once. The Seattle patients joined while their infection was active and were tracked longitudinally afterward. The rearrangement joins TRBV4-3 to TRBJ1-6; TRBD1 aligns across 9 bases. This clonotype was obtained from a man between 60 and 75 years old with COVID-19, enrolled during active disease. Input material: peripheral blood. Here the CDR3 DNA reads TGCGCCAGCAGCCAACCCGGAACAGGGGGCGGCTCACCCCTCCACTTT. As protein: CASSQPGTGGGSPLHF.